In this sample, the clone carrying this T cell receptor (beta chain) turned up many times. Germline V gene data show CDR1 as DFQATT and CDR2 as SNEGSKA (reference sequence). Trimming removed 3 bases from V and 10 bases from J; junction bases left unmatched: 7. The CDR3 length is 15 residues. The data originate from a study of early T cells in non-severe SARS-CoV-2 infection. Each CDR3 protein is one row after TCRdb ran MiXCR on the 5' RACE reads. The sample holds some 30,000 distinct CDR3 sequences, more than 4% seen once. The sequenced sample was whole blood. The chain is built from TRBV20-1 and TRBJ2-1; 15 positions agree with TRBD2. The TCR comes from an adult who was a healthcare worker with PCR-confirmed SARS-CoV-2 infection or an uninfected control (not recorded which). The DNA of the CDR3 is TGCAGTGCTAGCACGGGACTAGCGGGAGGAAACGAGCAGTTCTTC. This encodes CSASTGLAGGNEQFF.